The rows below give T cell receptor beta chains drawn from one sample of a study of cytomegalovirus exposure and HLA in healthy donors. Sequenced by immunoSEQ multiplex PCR; TCRdb stores in-frame clones only, minus some. This sample has some 85,000 clones, with 77% found just once. Material: PBMCs. These receptors were collected from a young man in good health and CMV-seronegative. Both conserved end residues are part of each CDR3. The D gene is left open where the match is weak. Not all rows give a size; the values are once, few, many and, for expanded clones, a class.

TRBD1 NA TRBJ2-7 TRBV5-5 CASSAKTGTVTYEQYF TGTGCCAGCAGCGCTAAAACCGGGACAGTTACCTACGAGCAGTACTTC
NA NA TRBJ1-1 TRBV19 CASSILRWDIDGTEAFF TGTGCCAGTAGTATTTTGAGGTGGGACATAGATGGCACTGAAGCTTTCTTT
NA NA TRBJ1-2 TRBV7-9 CTSSLVAGLAGRHGYTF TGTACCAGCAGCTTAGTGGCCGGGTTGGCAGGGAGGCATGGCTACACCTTC
TRBD2 once TRBJ2-5 TRBV9 CASSVGIDGGVQETQYF TGTGCCAGCAGCGTAGGGATTGACGGGGGGGTGCAAGAGACCCAGTACTTC
NA NA TRBJ1-3 TRBV29-1 CSVSTYGNTIYF TGCAGCGTTTCGACATACGGAAACACCATATATTTT
TRBD2 once TRBJ2-2 TRBV6-1 CASRLAGGNTGELFF TGTGCCAGCAGATTAGCGGGAGGGAACACCGGGGAGCTGTTTTTT
NA NA TRBJ2-3 TRBV7-6 CASGVDRGTDTQYF TGTGCCAGCGGAGTAGATCGGGGCACAGATACGCAGTATTTT
NA NA TRBJ2-1 TRBV11-2 CASSLRGQLNEQFF TGTGCCAGCAGCTTAAGGGGCCAGCTCAATGAGCAGTTCTTC
TRBD2 few TRBJ2-7 TRBV5-4 CASSLNLPLSGGASYEQYF TGTGCCAGCAGCCTCAATCTACCCCTTAGCGGGGGTGCCTCCTACGAGCAGTACTTC
TRBD1 NA TRBJ2-7 TRBV5-1 CASSPGQGDYEQYF TGCGCCAGCAGCCCGGGACAGGGAGACTACGAGCAGTACTTC
NA NA TRBJ2-7 TRBV6-1 CASSEAPGHSYEQYF TGTGCCAGCAGTGAAGCGCCCGGTCACTCCTACGAGCAGTACTTC
NA NA TRBJ2-7 TRBV18 CASSQEQYYEQYF TGTGCCAGCTCACAGGAACAGTACTACGAGCAGTACTTC
TRBD2 NA TRBJ2-2 TRBV6-4 CASSDGLAGDTGELFF TGTGCCAGCAGTGACGGGCTAGCGGGCGACACCGGGGAGCTGTTTTTT
TRBD2 NA TRBJ2-7 TRBV7-9 CASSFSSDSGRSYEQYF TGTGCCAGCAGCTTTTCCTCCGATTCCGGGAGGTCCTACGAGCAGTACTTC
TRBD2 NA TRBJ2-7 TRBV15 CATSRDAGGPYEQYF TGTGCCACCAGCAGAGATGCGGGAGGGCCCTACGAGCAGTACTTC
NA NA TRBJ2-1 TRBV19 CASVGVFNNEQFF TGTGCCAGCGTAGGGGTCTTTAACAATGAGCAGTTCTTC
TRBD1 NA TRBJ1-5 TRBV6-1 CASRAGQGGNQPQHF TGTGCCAGCAGGGCGGGACAGGGTGGTAATCAGCCCCAGCATTTT
TRBD1 NA TRBJ2-5 TRBV6-1 CASSLHRTGGETQYF TGTGCCAGCAGCCTTCACCGGACAGGGGGCGAGACCCAGTACTTC
TRBD1 NA TRBJ1-1 TRBV2 CASRGDRWGTEAFF TGTGCCAGCAGGGGGGACAGGTGGGGGACTGAAGCTTTCTTT
NA few TRBJ2-7 TRBV30 CAVALSYEQYF TGTGCCGTAGCGCTCTCCTACGAGCAGTACTTC
NA once TRBJ1-1 TRBV28 CATLRTQAEGKAFF TGTGCCACACTACGGACACAGGCGGAGGGGAAAGCTTTCTTT
NA NA TRBJ1-1 TRBV10-1 CATSADTEAFF TGCGCCACCTCCGCGGACACTGAAGCTTTCTTT
TRBD1 NA TRBJ2-7 TRBV4-2 CASSQTGISSYEQYF TGTGCCAGCAGCCAGACAGGGATAAGCTCCTACGAGCAGTACTTC
NA NA TRBJ1-5 TRBV18 CASSPTRADSNQPQHF TGTGCCAGCTCACCAACCAGGGCCGATAGCAATCAGCCCCAGCATTTT
TRBD1 NA TRBJ1-5 TRBV6-1 CASIRTGETQPQHF TGTGCCAGTATCCGGACAGGGGAAACTCAGCCCCAGCATTTT
TRBD1 NA TRBJ1-5 TRBV29-1 CSASGGPDQPQHF TGCAGCGCTTCAGGGGGGCCAGATCAGCCCCAGCATTTT
NA few TRBJ1-3 TRBV2 CASLQGSGNTIYF TGTGCCAGTTTACAGGGCTCTGGAAACACCATATATTTT
NA NA TRBJ2-7 TRBV6-5 CASSHEDSSYEQYF TGTGCCAGCAGTCACGAGGACTCCTCCTACGAGCAGTACTTC
NA NA TRBJ2-3 TRBV9 CASSPGTSTDTQYF TGTGCCAGCAGCCCCGGGACTAGCACAGATACGCAGTATTTT
TRBD2 once TRBJ2-7 TRBV11-2 CASSRSGTSGVDEQYF TGTGCCAGCAGCCGATCGGGGACTAGTGGTGTCGACGAGCAGTACTTC
NA NA TRBJ2-7 TRBV5-8 CASSSTPGTMTYEQYF TGTGCCAGCAGCTCTACCCCCGGGACAATGACCTACGAGCAGTACTTC
NA few TRBJ2-1 TRBV19 CASSFYPDIDYNEQFF TGTGCCAGTAGTTTCTACCCGGACATTGATTACAATGAGCAGTTCTTC
TRBD1 NA TRBJ2-7 TRBV5-1 CASHDRAEQYF TGCGCCAGTCATGACAGGGCCGAGCAGTACTTC
NA few TRBJ2-7 TRBV11-1 CASSPLSEDVEQYF TGTGCCAGCAGCCCCCTTTCGGAGGACGTCGAGCAGTACTTC
TRBD1 NA TRBJ1-2 TRBV28 CASSLPGTVYGYTF TGTGCCAGCAGTTTACCTGGGACAGTCTATGGCTACACCTTC
NA NA TRBJ2-3 TRBV10-2 CASSEVNTDTQYF TGCGCCAGCAGTGAGGTAAACACAGATACGCAGTATTTT
NA NA TRBJ2-3 TRBV27 CASSSPGTDTQYF TGTGCCAGCAGTTCCCCTGGCACAGATACGCAGTATTTT
NA NA TRBJ2-1 TRBV10-3 CAISEFGSNEQFF TGTGCCATCAGTGAGTTTGGCAGCAATGAGCAGTTCTTC
NA NA TRBJ1-2 TRBV7-9 CASSLNSGGHYGYTF TGTGCCAGCAGCTTAAACTCGGGAGGACACTATGGCTACACCTTC
TRBD1 NA TRBJ1-1 TRBV10-3 CAISESGGTGAKSEAFF TGTGCCATCAGTGAGTCAGGGGGGACAGGGGCGAAGTCTGAAGCTTTCTTT
TRBD1 NA TRBJ2-7 TRBV7-6 CASSLGQGIYEQYF TGTGCCAGCAGCTTAGGACAGGGTATTTACGAGCAGTACTTC
TRBD2 once TRBJ2-1 TRBV2 CASLSGDYNEQFF TGTGCCAGCCTTAGCGGGGACTACAATGAGCAGTTCTTC
TRBD1 NA TRBJ2-5 TRBV7-9 CSSSLAGTGYQETQYF TGTTCCAGCAGCTTAGCTGGGACAGGCTACCAAGAGACCCAGTACTTC
NA NA TRBJ2-1 TRBV7-9 CASSLGGFSNEQFF TGTGCCAGCAGCTTAGGAGGATTCTCCAATGAGCAGTTCTTC
NA NA TRBJ1-2 TRBV30 CAWAAGSGYGYTF TGTGCCTGGGCGGCGGGGTCAGGCTATGGCTACACCTTC
TRBD2 NA TRBJ2-1 TRBV10-3 CATCQLAGNEQFF TGTGCCACCTGCCAACTAGCGGGGAATGAGCAGTTCTTC
NA NA TRBJ1-5 TRBV4-3 CASSKNLWGLLDQPQHF TGCGCCAGCAGCAAAAATTTATGGGGACTCCTCGATCAGCCCCAGCATTTT
TRBD1 NA TRBJ1-5 TRBV2 CASSETGSNQPQHF TGTGCCAGCAGCGAGACAGGGAGCAATCAGCCCCAGCATTTT
TRBD2 NA TRBJ2-1 TRBV2 CASSKAGGSYNEQFF TGTGCCAGCAGCAAAGCGGGAGGGTCCTACAATGAGCAGTTCTTC